The rows below give T cell receptor beta chains drawn from one sample of a study of human thymus T cells. Profiled with immunoSEQ multiplex PCR; TCRdb holds only in-frame clones, not every one. Of 60,000 to 75,000 clones listed, roughly 94% are singletons. Input material: thymus tissue. The receptor set was obtained from a girl under three years old with a congenital heart defect but otherwise immunologically healthy. Each CDR3 is given with its conserved first and last residue. D genes are given only for firm matches. Expanded clones are given a class, and other clones once, few, many or no size at all.

D,V,J,size,CDR3,DNA
.,TRBV29-1,TRBJ2-5,.,CSVEERRVQETQYF,TGCAGCGTTGAAGAAAGAAGGGTCCAAGAGACCCAGTACTTC
.,TRBV29-1,TRBJ2-1,.,CSVETEPNYNEQFF,TGCAGCGTTGAAACCGAGCCCAACTACAATGAGCAGTTCTTC
.,TRBV27,TRBJ2-3,.,CASSSTDTQYF,TGTGCCAGCAGTAGCACAGATACGCAGTATTTT
.,TRBV14,TRBJ2-2,.,CASSQDLGTPTGELFF,TGTGCCAGCAGCCAAGACCTCGGGACACCCACCGGGGAGCTGTTTTTT
.,TRBV6-5,TRBJ2-3,once,CASSHSPSLDTQYF,TGTGCCAGCAGTCACTCGCCCTCATTGGATACGCAGTATTTT
TRBD2,TRBV18,TRBJ2-7,.,CASSTSGRGSSYEQYF,TGTGCCAGCTCCACTAGCGGGAGGGGAAGCTCCTACGAGCAGTACTTC
.,TRBV5-1,TRBJ2-1,once,CASSLGLNEQFF,TGCGCCAGCAGCTTGGGTCTCAATGAGCAGTTCTTC
.,TRBV15,TRBJ2-7,.,CATSRDPRALNYEQYF,TGTGCCACCAGCAGAGATCCGCGTGCACTAAACTACGAGCAGTACTTC
TRBD2,TRBV6-5,TRBJ2-7,.,CASSPTPSGSYEQYF,TGTGCCAGCAGTCCCACCCCTAGCGGGAGTTACGAGCAGTACTTC
TRBD2,TRBV2,TRBJ2-6,.,CASSDCLAGGILSSGANVLTF,TGTGCCAGCAGTGATTGTCTAGCGGGAGGGATCTTGAGCTCTGGGGCCAACGTCCTGACTTTC
TRBD1,TRBV5-6,TRBJ2-1,.,CASSLTSGQGRNEQFF,TGTGCCAGCAGCTTGACGTCGGGACAGGGACGCAATGAGCAGTTCTTC
.,TRBV10-3,TRBJ1-5,.,CAIGRGLEEKPQHF,TGTGCCATCGGACGGGGGCTAGAGGAAAAGCCCCAGCATTTT
TRBD1,TRBV19,TRBJ1-1,.,CASSRQGAMNTEAFF,TGTGCCAGTAGCCGACAGGGGGCAATGAACACTGAAGCTTTCTTT
.,TRBV12-5,TRBJ1-3,.,CASGPRGTAGAGNTIYF,TGTGCTAGTGGCCCGAGAGGTACGGCAGGGGCTGGAAACACCATATATTTT
.,TRBV10-2,TRBJ1-3,.,CASTSGLTGNTIYF,TGCGCCAGCACTAGCGGCCTTACTGGAAACACCATATATTTT
.,TRBV18,TRBJ2-7,.,CASSRAGTRTGYEQYF,TGTGCCAGCTCACGGGCAGGGACTCGGACGGGGTACGAGCAGTACTTC
.,TRBV7-9,TRBJ1-4,.,CASSLAGWAEKLFF,TGTGCCAGCAGCTTAGCGGGCTGGGCTGAAAAACTGTTTTTT
.,TRBV19,TRBJ2-1,.,CASSSKDREAWGALGSYNEQFF,TGTGCCAGTAGCTCTAAAGACAGGGAGGCATGGGGGGCTTTGGGTTCCTACAATGAGCAGTTCTTC
.,TRBV18,TRBJ2-7,.,CASSPGSASLEQYF,TGTGCCAGCTCACCGGGTTCTGCGTCGCTCGAGCAGTACTTC
TRBD1,TRBV6-1,TRBJ2-1,.,CASSAQTGDGSSYNEQFF,TGTGCCAGCAGTGCCCAGACAGGGGACGGGAGCTCCTACAATGAGCAGTTCTTC
.,TRBV10-3,TRBJ1-2,.,CAISVDWDPGPLWYGYTF,TGTGCCATCAGTGTGGATTGGGACCCAGGGCCCCTATGGTATGGCTACACCTTC
TRBD1,TRBV10-3,TRBJ2-7,.,CAISGPSRQGSYEQYF,TGTGCCATCAGTGGACCCTCCCGACAGGGTTCCTACGAGCAGTACTTC
TRBD2,TRBV11-2,TRBJ2-3,.,CASSLDAGRAGTDTQYF,TGTGCCAGCAGCTTAGATGCCGGGAGGGCCGGGACAGATACGCAGTATTTT
.,TRBV4-3,TRBJ2-3,.,CASSQGDRDTQYF,TGCGCCAGCAGCCAAGGGGACCGGGATACGCAGTATTTT
TRBD2,TRBV7-8,TRBJ2-1,.,CASSPSPSGLAGGTNRNEQFF,TGTGCCAGCAGCCCCTCCCCTAGTGGGCTAGCGGGAGGAACCAACAGGAATGAGCAGTTCTTC
TRBD1,TRBV10-3,TRBJ1-2,.,CAISETGQGYVNYGYTF,TGTGCCATCAGTGAGACGGGACAGGGATATGTCAACTATGGCTACACCTTC
.,TRBV27,TRBJ1-2,.,CASRRAASRAWPSYGYTF,TGTGCCAGCAGAAGGGCGGCCTCCAGGGCTTGGCCTTCTTATGGCTACACCTTC
.,TRBV5-6,TRBJ2-7,.,CASSSNGGRAPYEQYF,TGTGCCAGCAGCAGTAATGGAGGCAGGGCCCCCTACGAGCAGTACTTC
TRBD1,TRBV5-6,TRBJ2-7,.,CASSLGGTGFPWRPYEQYF,TGTGCCAGCAGCTTGGGAGGGACAGGGTTCCCTTGGAGACCTTACGAGCAGTACTTC
.,TRBV5-6,TRBJ2-1,.,CASSLLGGKYNEQFF,TGTGCCAGCAGCTTGTTGGGCGGCAAGTACAATGAGCAGTTCTTC
.,TRBV6-1,TRBJ2-1,.,CASSEVVAQGTGISGDNEQFF,TGTGCCAGCAGTGAAGTAGTGGCACAGGGGACCGGGATTAGCGGGGACAATGAGCAGTTCTTC
.,TRBV20-1,TRBJ2-7,.,CSAWAGEQYF,TGCAGTGCATGGGCGGGCGAGCAGTACTTC
.,TRBV6-5,TRBJ2-7,.,CASSPSDSSYEQYF,TGTGCCAGCAGTCCGTCTGACAGCTCCTACGAGCAGTACTTC
.,TRBV29-1,TRBJ1-4,few,CSVEGNEKLFF,TGCAGCGTTGAAGGGAATGAAAAACTGTTTTTT
.,TRBV6-6,TRBJ2-7,.,CASSYYYEQYF,TGTGCCAGCAGTTACTACTACGAGCAGTACTTC
TRBD1,TRBV6-1,TRBJ1-5,.,CASSVSGQGGGSNQPQHF,TGTGCCAGCAGTGTATCGGGACAGGGAGGGGGAAGCAATCAGCCCCAGCATTTT
.,TRBV5-6,TRBJ2-1,.,CASSLYLLRADTYNEQFF,TGTGCCAGCAGCCTTTATTTATTGCGAGCGGATACCTACAATGAGCAGTTCTTC
TRBD2,TRBV7-2,TRBJ2-7,.,CASSSGLAPSYEQYF,TGTGCCAGCAGCTCAGGACTAGCGCCCTCCTACGAGCAGTACTTC
TRBD2,TRBV18,TRBJ2-3,.,CASSPGLAVTDTQYF,TGTGCCAGCTCACCGGGGCTAGCGGTCACAGATACGCAGTATTTT
.,TRBV9,TRBJ1-1,.,CASSVVMGWGSEAFF,TGTGCCAGCAGCGTAGTAATGGGGTGGGGGAGTGAAGCTTTCTTT
TRBD1,TRBV28,TRBJ2-7,.,CASSLGPGQGAGRNEQYF,TGTGCCAGCAGTTTGGGCCCGGGACAGGGGGCGGGAAGAAACGAGCAGTACTTC
.,TRBV7-2,TRBJ2-5,.,CASSLVPNLGETQYF,TGTGCCAGCAGCTTAGTACCCAATCTAGGGGAGACCCAGTACTTC
.,TRBV15,TRBJ1-5,.,CATSRGSQPQHF,TGTGCCACCAGCAGAGGAAGTCAGCCCCAGCATTTT
TRBD1,TRBV5-5,TRBJ2-7,.,CASSLEDRGGIYEQYF,TGTGCCAGCAGCTTGGAGGACAGGGGGGGAATCTACGAGCAGTACTTC
.,TRBV7-9,TRBJ2-2,.,CASSLGTPNTGELFF,TGTGCCAGCAGCCTCGGGACTCCTAACACCGGGGAGCTGTTTTTT
.,TRBV21-1,TRBJ2-4,.,CASSKWLTSGTLAKNIQYF,TGTGCCAGCAGCAAATGGCTGACTAGCGGAACTTTAGCCAAAAACATTCAGTACTTC
.,TRBV27,TRBJ1-4,.,CARGLNEKLFF,TGTGCCAGGGGGCTGAATGAAAAACTGTTTTTT
.,TRBV2,TRBJ2-3,.,CASTNSTDTQYF,TGTGCCAGCACCAATAGCACAGATACGCAGTATTTT
.,TRBV28,TRBJ1-1,.,CASRPDTGTSNTEAFF,TGTGCCAGCAGGCCGGACACCGGGACATCAAACACTGAAGCTTTCTTT
TRBD2,TRBV9,TRBJ2-3,.,CASSVGEGKKTDTQYF,TGTGCCAGCAGCGTCGGGGAGGGGAAGAAGACAGATACGCAGTATTTT
TRBD1,TRBV5-8,TRBJ1-2,.,CASSSGTGAYGYTF,TGTGCCAGCAGCTCGGGGACAGGGGCGTATGGCTACACCTTC
.,TRBV28,TRBJ1-5,.,CASSLGDGHSNQPQHF,TGTGCCAGCAGTTTAGGGGACGGTCATAGCAATCAGCCCCAGCATTTT
TRBD2,TRBV29-1,TRBJ2-3,.,CSVATSQSTDTQYF,TGCAGCGTTGCGACTAGCCAGAGCACAGATACGCAGTATTTT
TRBD1,TRBV19,TRBJ1-5,.,CASRPRPRDRHSNQPQHF,TGTGCCAGTAGGCCAAGGCCCCGGGACAGGCATAGCAATCAGCCCCAGCATTTT
.,TRBV5-6,TRBJ2-7,.,CASSLASRRRDASYEQYF,TGTGCCAGCAGCTTGGCCTCGCGGCGGCGAGACGCATCCTACGAGCAGTACTTC
TRBD2,TRBV9,TRBJ2-5,.,CASSPAGASRGETQYF,TGTGCCAGCAGCCCAGCGGGAGCATCCCGGGGAGAGACCCAGTACTTC
.,TRBV4-1,TRBJ2-7,.,CASSQALPPGDSLYEQYF,TGCGCCAGCAGCCAAGCTCTGCCCCCGGGGGACAGCCTCTACGAGCAGTACTTC